The TCR beta chain under discussion was sequenced for a study of T cell responses to AZD1222 COVID-19 vaccine. Regarding the study as a whole: It should be noted that donors were predominantly white British and more often female, and clonal diversity was possibly underestimated. Sampling that yielded the repertoires occurred only after the peak T cell response. The CD4 TCRs associated with vaccination extended across spike and predominated at 160-218 and 743-854.

Germline-derived CDR1 and CDR2 are SGHTA and FQGNSA. This CDR3 is 17 amino acids long. Trimming at V came to 1 base and at J to 5 bases, leaving 11 bases not matched to a gene. The protocol was immunoSEQ multiplex PCR, while the TCRdb copy is restricted to in-frame clones and leaves out a portion. The repertoire consists of some 120,000 clones, with 94% occurring once and the leading ten covering 6.6%. With regard to this clone: Its antigen is unknown.

This sequence originates from an adult in good health. Here the sequenced sample was peripheral blood, taken on day 0 of AZD1222 vaccination. The chain employs TRBV7-2 and TRBJ1-2, with 9 bases fitting TRBD1. CDR3 DNA: TGTGCCAGCAGCTTAGAATTTTCCGGGACAGGGTCGTATGGCTACACCTTC. Its translation: CASSLEFSGTGSYGYTF.